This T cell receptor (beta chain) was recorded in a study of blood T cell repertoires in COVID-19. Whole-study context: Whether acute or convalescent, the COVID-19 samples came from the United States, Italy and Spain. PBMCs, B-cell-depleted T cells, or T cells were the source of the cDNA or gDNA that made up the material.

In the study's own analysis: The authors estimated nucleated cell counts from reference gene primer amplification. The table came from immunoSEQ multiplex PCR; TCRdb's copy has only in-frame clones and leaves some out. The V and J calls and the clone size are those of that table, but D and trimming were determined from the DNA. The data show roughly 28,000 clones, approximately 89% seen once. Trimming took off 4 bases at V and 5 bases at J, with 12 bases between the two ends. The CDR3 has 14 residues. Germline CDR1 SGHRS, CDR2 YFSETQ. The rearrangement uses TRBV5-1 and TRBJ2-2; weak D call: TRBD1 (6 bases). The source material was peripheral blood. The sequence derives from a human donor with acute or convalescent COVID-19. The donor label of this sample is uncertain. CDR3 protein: CASSPLQGTGELFF. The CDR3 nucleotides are TGCGCCAGCAGCCCTCTACAGGGAACCGGGGAGCTGTTTTTT.